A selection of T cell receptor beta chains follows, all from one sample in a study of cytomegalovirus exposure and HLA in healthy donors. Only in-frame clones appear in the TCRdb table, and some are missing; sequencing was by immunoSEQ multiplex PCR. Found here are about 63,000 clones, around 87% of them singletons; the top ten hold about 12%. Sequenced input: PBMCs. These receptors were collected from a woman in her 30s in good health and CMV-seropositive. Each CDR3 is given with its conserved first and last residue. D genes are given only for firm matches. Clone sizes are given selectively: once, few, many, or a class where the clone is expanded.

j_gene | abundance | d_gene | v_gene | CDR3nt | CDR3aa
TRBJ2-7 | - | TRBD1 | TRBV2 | TGTGCCAGCACAAGACAGGGGCTAAACTACGAGCAGTACTTC | CASTRQGLNYEQYF
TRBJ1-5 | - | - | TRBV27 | TGTGCCAGCAGTTTATCCTCCAGGGGTAATCAGCCCCAGCATTTT | CASSLSSRGNQPQHF
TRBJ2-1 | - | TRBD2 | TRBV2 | TGTGCCAGCAGGCCGGGACTAGCCAATGAGCAGTTCTTC | CASRPGLANEQFF
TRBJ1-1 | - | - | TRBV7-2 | TGTGCCAGCAGCGCTCAACCCCAGTCGGGCACTGAAGCTTTCTTT | CASSAQPQSGTEAFF
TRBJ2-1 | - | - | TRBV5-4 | TGTGCCAGCAGCAACCGGGGGTCCTACAATGAGCAGTTCTTC | CASSNRGSYNEQFF
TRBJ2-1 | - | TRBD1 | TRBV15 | TGTGCCACCAGCACGACAGGGAACAATGAGCAGTTCTTC | CATSTTGNNEQFF
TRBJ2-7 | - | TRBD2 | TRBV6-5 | TGTGCCAGCAGCTCCGGGACTAGCGGCGTCGAGCAGTACTTC | CASSSGTSGVEQYF
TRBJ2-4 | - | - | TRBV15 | TGTGCCACCAGCACAAGGACAGCCTCAGCCAAAAACATTCAGTACTTC | CATSTRTASAKNIQYF
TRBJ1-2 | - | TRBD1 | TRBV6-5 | TGTGCCAGCAGTCCCACCCGGGACAGGGGAGGAAGCTACACCTTC | CASSPTRDRGGSYTF
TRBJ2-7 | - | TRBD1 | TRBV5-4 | TGTGCCAGCAGCCGTGAGGGCAGGACAGGGACCGAGCAGTACTTC | CASSREGRTGTEQYF
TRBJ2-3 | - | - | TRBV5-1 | TGCGCCAGCAGCTTGGACGGGAACACAGATACGCAGTATTTT | CASSLDGNTDTQYF
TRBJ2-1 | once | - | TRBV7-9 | TGTGCCAGCAGCTCCCGGGGAGGCATGGCCCCCCAATTCTTC | CASSSRGGMAPQFF
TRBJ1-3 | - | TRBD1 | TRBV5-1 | TGCGCCAGCAGCTTAGGACAGGGGAGCTCTGGAAACACCATATATTTT | CASSLGQGSSGNTIYF
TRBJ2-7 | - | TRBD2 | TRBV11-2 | TGTGCCAGCAGCTTACCCATAGCGGGCACCTACGAGCAGTACTTC | CASSLPIAGTYEQYF
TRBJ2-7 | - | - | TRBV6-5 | TGTGCCAGCAGTTCCCGGGACAACTCCTACGAGCAGTACTTC | CASSSRDNSYEQYF
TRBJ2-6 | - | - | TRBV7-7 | TGTGCCACCCGGTCCTCTGGGGCCAACGTCCTGACTTTC | CATRSSGANVLTF
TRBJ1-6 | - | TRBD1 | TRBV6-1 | TGTGCCAGCACAGGGGGCCGGATAAATTCACCCCTCCACTTT | CASTGGRINSPLHF
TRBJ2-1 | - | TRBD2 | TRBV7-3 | TGTGCCAGCAGCTCTCTAGCGGGAGGAGCTAATGAGCAGTTCTTC | CASSSLAGGANEQFF
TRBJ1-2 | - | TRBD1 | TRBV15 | TGTGCCACCAGCGCCCGACAGGGGGGTTATGGCTACACCTTC | CATSARQGGYGYTF
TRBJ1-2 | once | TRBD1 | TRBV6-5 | TGTGCCAGCAGGCCGCCCGGGACAGGGGTGTATGGCTACACCTTC | CASRPPGTGVYGYTF
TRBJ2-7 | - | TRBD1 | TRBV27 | TGTGCCAGCAGTTCCCCGACAGGGGGCCTGAACGAGCAGTACTTC | CASSSPTGGLNEQYF
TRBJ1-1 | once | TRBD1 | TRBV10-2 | TGCGCCAGCAGTGCTTACAGGGGGCTATACACTGAAGCTTTCTTT | CASSAYRGLYTEAFF
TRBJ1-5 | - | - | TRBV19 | TGTGCCAGTACCCGCTCGGGGCAGCCCCAGCATTTT | CASTRSGQPQHF
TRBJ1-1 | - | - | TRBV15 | TGTGCCACCAGCAGAGATCCGGGAAGGGTTGAAGCTTTCTTT | CATSRDPGRVEAFF
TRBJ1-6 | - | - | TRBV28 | TGTGCCAGCAGCCCCAGGGGAAATTATTCACCCCTCCACTTT | CASSPRGNYSPLHF
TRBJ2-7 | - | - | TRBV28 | TGTGCCAGCAGTGGGGGCTCGAATACCTACGAGCAGTACTTC | CASSGGSNTYEQYF
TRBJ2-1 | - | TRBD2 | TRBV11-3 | TGTGCCAGCAGCGAGAGACTAGCGGGAGACTACAATGAGCAGTTCTTC | CASSERLAGDYNEQFF
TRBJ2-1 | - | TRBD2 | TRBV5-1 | TGCGCCAGCAGCCTTTTAGCGGGAGCCTACAATGAGCAGTTCTTC | CASSLLAGAYNEQFF
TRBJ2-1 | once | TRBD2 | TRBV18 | TGTGCCAGCTCTCCCGGGACTAGCAGTTACAATGAGCAGTTCTTC | CASSPGTSSYNEQFF
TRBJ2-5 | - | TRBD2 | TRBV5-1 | TGCGCCAGCAGCCTAACCGGGACTAGCGGGCAAGAGACCCAGTACTTC | CASSLTGTSGQETQYF
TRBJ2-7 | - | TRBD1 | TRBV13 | TGTGCCAGCAGCGGTTCCGGGACAGGGTTGCGAGAGCAGTACTTC | CASSGSGTGLREQYF
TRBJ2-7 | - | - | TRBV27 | TGTGCCAGCAGCTTCTCCGCCTTCAGGGGTGGGAGTGTCTACGAGCAGTACTTC | CASSFSAFRGGSVYEQYF
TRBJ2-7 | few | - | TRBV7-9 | TGTGCCAGCAGCTCCGGACAGCACTACGAGCAGTACTTC | CASSSGQHYEQYF
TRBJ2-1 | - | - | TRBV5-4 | TGTGCCAGCGGAGGGTCCGGGGCAGGGTTTTACAATGAGCAGTTCTTC | CASGGSGAGFYNEQFF
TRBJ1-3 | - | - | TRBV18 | TGTGCCAGCTCACCCTTATCCGAGCGGTCTGGAAACACCATATATTTT | CASSPLSERSGNTIYF
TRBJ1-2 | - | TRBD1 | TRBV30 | TGTGCCTTGAACCGGGACAGGCCATATGGCTACACCTTC | CALNRDRPYGYTF
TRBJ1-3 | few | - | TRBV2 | TGTGCCAGCAGCACGACAGATGGAAACACCATATATTTT | CASSTTDGNTIYF
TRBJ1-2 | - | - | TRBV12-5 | TGTGCTAGTGGTTTGGTACCCCGGGGAGTCCTAAAGGAGGCTAACTATGGCTACACCTTC | CASGLVPRGVLKEANYGYTF
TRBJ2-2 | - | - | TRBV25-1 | TGTGCCAGCAGTGATTTGGGACACTCGAACACCGGGGAGCTGTTTTTT | CASSDLGHSNTGELFF
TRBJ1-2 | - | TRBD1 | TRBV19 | TGTGCCAGTAGTTCCAGGGGGGCTCGGGTTACCCCCTACACCTTC | CASSSRGARVTPYTF
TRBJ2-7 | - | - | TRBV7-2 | TGTGCCAGCAGCCAATTTGAGGGTCCACCCCTCGAGCAGTACTTC | CASSQFEGPPLEQYF
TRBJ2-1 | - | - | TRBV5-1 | TGCGCCAGCAGCTTGGATAGCTACAATGAGCAGTTCTTC | CASSLDSYNEQFF
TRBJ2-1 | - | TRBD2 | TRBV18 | TGTGCCAGCTCACCGGGCGGGGGGAATGAGCAGTTCTTC | CASSPGGGNEQFF
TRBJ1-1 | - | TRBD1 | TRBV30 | TGTGCCTGGAGTGAACCCGGGACAGGGAACACTGAAGCTTTCTTT | CAWSEPGTGNTEAFF
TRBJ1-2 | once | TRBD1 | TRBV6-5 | TGTGCCAGCAGTTACATCGGGGACAGTCGAACCTATGGCTACACCTTC | CASSYIGDSRTYGYTF
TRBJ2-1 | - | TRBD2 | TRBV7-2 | TGTGCCAGCAGCCCCCGGGCGGGAGGGAGCTCCTACAATGAGCAGTTCTTC | CASSPRAGGSSYNEQFF
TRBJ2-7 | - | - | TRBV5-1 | TGCGCCAGCAGCTTGGAAGGTAGCGTCGGGCAGTACTTC | CASSLEGSVGQYF
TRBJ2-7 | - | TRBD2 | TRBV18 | TGTGCCAGCTCACCACAATCGCCTATCGGCGGGAGCACCCACGAGCAGTACTTC | CASSPQSPIGGSTHEQYF
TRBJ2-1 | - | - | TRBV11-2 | TGTGCCAGCAGCTTAGCGGGGGGCTGGTACCAGTTCTTC | CASSLAGGWYQFF
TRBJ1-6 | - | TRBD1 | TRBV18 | TGTGCCAGCTTCCCGGGACAGGGGAATAATTCACCCCTCCACTTT | CASFPGQGNNSPLHF
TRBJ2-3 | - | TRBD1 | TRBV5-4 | TGTGCCAGCAGCACCGGACAGGGCGATACGCAGTATTTT | CASSTGQGDTQYF
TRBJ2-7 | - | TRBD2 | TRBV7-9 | TGTGCCAGCAGCTTCCAGCGGGAGGGCCGCGTTTCCTACGAGCAGTACTTC | CASSFQREGRVSYEQYF
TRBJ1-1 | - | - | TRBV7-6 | TGTGCCAGCAGCTTAGGATCGGGGAACACTGAAGCTTTCTTT | CASSLGSGNTEAFF
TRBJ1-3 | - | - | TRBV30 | TGTGCCTGGAGTGAGGGGGAAGGAAACACCATATATTTT | CAWSEGEGNTIYF
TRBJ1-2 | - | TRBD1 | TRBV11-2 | TGTGCCAGCAGCTTAGGGGACAGGGTCGAAGGCTACACCTTC | CASSLGDRVEGYTF
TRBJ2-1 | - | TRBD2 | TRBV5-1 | TGCGCCAGCAGCTTAACCGGGACTAGCGGGAGGGGTTCCAATGAGCAGTTCTTC | CASSLTGTSGRGSNEQFF
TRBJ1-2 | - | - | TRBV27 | TGTGCCAGCAGTTTTCGCCAGGGGCGAGGCTACACCTTC | CASSFRQGRGYTF
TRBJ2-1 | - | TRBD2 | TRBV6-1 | TGTGCCAGCAGCGATCGGGGGGAGAAGTACAATGAGCAGTTCTTC | CASSDRGEKYNEQFF